This is a list of T cell receptor beta chains from one sample in a study of blood T cell repertoires in COVID-19. The data were produced by immunoSEQ multiplex PCR, yet TCRdb's version contains in-frame clones alone and is incomplete. The sample consists of about 88,000 clones, 70% to 90% of them appearing once. The sequenced sample consisted of peripheral blood. These receptors originate from a woman aged 80 or older with acute or convalescent COVID-19. The CDR3 runs from the conserved cysteine through the conserved F or W. A D gene is named only where the DNA matches it firmly. Not every row has a clone size; where given, it reads once, few, many or a size class.

j_call cdr3_length d_call v_call clone_size cdr3_aa cdr3_nt
TRBJ1-3 12 . TRBV7-8 . CASTSSGNTIYF TGTGCCAGCACTTCCTCTGGAAACACCATATATTTT
TRBJ2-5 15 TRBD1 TRBV6-5 . CASSPDRGPQETQYF TGTGCCAGCAGTCCCGACAGGGGGCCTCAAGAGACCCAGTACTTC
TRBJ2-3 13 . TRBV15 . CATSRDYTDTQYF TGTGCCACCAGCAGGGACTACACAGATACGCAGTATTTT
TRBJ1-2 16 TRBD1 TRBV5-5 . CASSLSPGQGSYGYTF TGTGCCAGCAGCTTAAGTCCGGGACAGGGGTCCTATGGCTACACCTTC
TRBJ1-6 17 TRBD1 TRBV4-1 . CASSQEPLTGDNSPLHF TGCGCCAGCAGCCAAGAACCTCTAACAGGGGATAATTCACCCCTCCACTTT
TRBJ1-1 16 TRBD1 TRBV9 . CASSLSGTGVNTEAFF TGTGCCAGCAGCCTCTCCGGGACAGGGGTGAATACTGAAGCTTTCTTT
TRBJ2-2 16 TRBD2 TRBV4-1 . CASSPLWTSGGGELFF TGCGCCAGCAGCCCGTTATGGACTAGCGGGGGCGGGGAGCTGTTTTTT
TRBJ1-6 17 TRBD1 TRBV5-1 . CASRAGTGSSYNSPLHF TGCGCCAGCAGGGCCGGGACAGGAAGCTCCTATAATTCACCCCTCCACTTT
TRBJ2-2 13 TRBD1 TRBV4-1 . CATQGELGGELFF TGCGCCACCCAGGGGGAGTTGGGCGGGGAGCTGTTTTTT
TRBJ1-6 14 . TRBV19 . CASSIAQGGSPLHF TGTGCCAGTAGTATTGCGCAGGGAGGTTCACCCCTCCACTTT
TRBJ2-1 16 TRBD2 TRBV5-1 . CASSRGTSGPYNEQFF TGCGCCAGCAGTAGGGGGACTAGCGGTCCCTACAATGAGCAGTTCTTC
TRBJ1-5 16 TRBD1 TRBV2 . CASSLHSTGLNQPQHF TGTGCCAGCAGCCTACACTCGACAGGGCTGAATCAGCCCCAGCATTTT
TRBJ1-1 13 TRBD1 TRBV12-3/TRBV12-4 . CASTRQGNTEAFF TGTGCCAGCACCAGACAGGGGAACACTGAAGCTTTCTTT
TRBJ1-2 14 . TRBV21-1 . CASSNSAVRHGYTF TGTGCCAGCAGCAATTCGGCGGTCCGGCATGGCTACACCTTC
TRBJ2-1 16 TRBD2 TRBV19 . CASRSGSGSSYNEQFF TGTGCCAGTAGATCTGGTAGCGGGAGCTCCTACAATGAGCAGTTCTTC
TRBJ2-1 14 . TRBV18 . CASSLGGSYNEQFF TGTGCCAGCTCACTCGGGGGCTCCTACAATGAGCAGTTCTTC
TRBJ1-3 15 TRBD1 TRBV18 . CASSPGTVSGNTIYF TGTGCCAGCTCGCCCGGGACAGTTTCTGGAAACACCATATATTTT
TRBJ1-3 16 TRBD1 TRBV27 . CASSLSDRGSGNTIYF TGTGCCAGCAGTTTATCCGACAGGGGGTCTGGAAACACCATATATTTT
TRBJ1-5 16 TRBD1 TRBV6-6 . CASSYPDRGSNQPQHF TGTGCCAGCAGTTACCCCGACAGGGGAAGCAATCAGCCCCAGCATTTT
TRBJ1-1 13 . TRBV7-3 once CASSLTGVTEAFF TGTGCCAGCAGCTTAACCGGGGTCACTGAAGCTTTCTTT
TRBJ1-5 13 . TRBV7-3 . CASSLTANQPQHF TGTGCCAGCAGCTTAACTGCGAATCAGCCCCAGCATTTT
TRBJ1-3 15 . TRBV2 . CASTLDASSGNTIYF TGTGCCAGCACCCTAGACGCAAGCTCTGGAAACACCATATATTTT
TRBJ2-2 13 . TRBV7-2 few CASSLVWSGELFF TGTGCCAGCAGCTTAGTTTGGAGCGGGGAGCTGTTTTTT
TRBJ1-4 13 TRBD1 TRBV5-1 . CASSRTGDEKLFF TGCGCCAGCAGCAGGACAGGGGACGAAAAACTGTTTTTT
TRBJ2-3 18 TRBD1 TRBV28 . CASSYPGGQGAPTDTQYF TGTGCCAGCAGCTACCCGGGGGGACAGGGGGCGCCGACAGATACGCAGTATTTT
TRBJ1-2 12 . TRBV19 . CASSIGQAGYTF TGTGCCAGTAGTATAGGACAGGCTGGCTACACCTTC
TRBJ1-2 16 . TRBV7-2 . CASSLDLRVGSNGYTF TGTGCCAGCAGCTTAGACCTCAGGGTAGGGTCGAATGGCTACACCTTC
TRBJ2-7 13 . TRBV6-2/TRBV6-3 . CASSRTVGYEQYF TGTGCCAGCAGCCGGACAGTAGGGTACGAGCAGTACTTC
TRBJ2-3 16 TRBD2 TRBV6-2/TRBV6-3 . CASSYLTSGKADTQYF TGTGCCAGCAGTTACCTGACTAGCGGGAAGGCAGATACGCAGTATTTT
TRBJ1-1 14 . TRBV7-8 . CASSEGQGNTEAFF TGTGCCAGCAGCGAGGGACAAGGGAACACTGAAGCTTTCTTT
TRBJ1-2 14 TRBD1 TRBV5-1 once CASATGALPYGYTF TGCGCCAGCGCTACAGGGGCCTTACCCTATGGCTACACCTTC
TRBJ1-1 14 . TRBV2 . CASHTDRLNTEAFF TGTGCCAGCCACACGGACAGACTGAACACTGAAGCTTTCTTT
TRBJ2-1 17 . TRBV4-2 . CASSHLGETGGFNEQFF TGTGCCAGCAGCCACCTAGGTGAGACGGGGGGCTTCAATGAGCAGTTCTTC
TRBJ1-2 14 TRBD1 TRBV6-5 . CASRGDRSNYGYTF TGTGCCAGCAGAGGGGACAGGTCGAACTATGGCTACACCTTC
TRBJ2-7 15 . TRBV18 once CASSPREARYYEQYF TGTGCCAGCTCACCACGAGAGGCCAGATATTACGAGCAGTACTTC
TRBJ1-3 16 TRBD1 TRBV5-4 once CASSLGQGAAGNTIYF TGTGCCAGCAGCTTGGGACAGGGGGCAGCTGGAAACACCATATATTTT
TRBJ1-1 16 TRBD1 TRBV6-2/TRBV6-3 . CASSFLPTGAGTEAFF TGTGCCAGCAGTTTCCTCCCGACAGGGGCGGGAACTGAAGCTTTCTTT
TRBJ1-1 13 . TRBV14 . CASARHPRTEAFF TGTGCCAGCGCGAGGCACCCGAGGACTGAAGCTTTCTTT
TRBJ1-1 14 TRBD1 TRBV5-6 . CASSLGQGTTEAFF TGTGCCAGCAGCCTCGGACAGGGTACAACTGAAGCTTTCTTT